These 20 T cell receptor beta chains were sequenced from one sample in a study of T-cell reconstitution after alpha-beta-depleted transplantation in children. Library preparation (for TCRbeta) was performed with unique molecular identifiers. TCRdb redid the calling of the PCR reads with MiXCR, one entry per CDR3 protein. The data contain about 540,000 distinct CDR3 sequences, about 18% of them singletons. This specimen consisted of PBMCs from the stem cell graft donor, obtained from the stem cell graft. The receptors originated from a human donor who donated a stem cell graft to a child with acute lymphoblastic leukemia.

This clonotype was picked up a small number of times. The chain has TRBV2 and TRBJ2-7; D remains unclear. This CDR3 is built from 12 residues. V was cut by 10 bases and J by 3 bases, with 13 bases left in between. Germline CDR1 is SNHLY and CDR2 is FYNNEI. The CDR3 bases are TGTGCCATTCTGGTCAGGTTCTACGAGCAGTACTTC. Translation: CAILVRFYEQYF. The variable domain in full, completed from reference TRBV2 and TRBJ2-7, reads EPEVTQTPSHQVTQMGQEVILRCVPISNHLYFYWYRQILGQKVEFLVSFYNNEISEKSEIFDDQFSVERPDGSNFTLKIRSTKLEDSAMYFCAILVRFYEQYFGPGTRLTVT.

The V gene is TRBV7-9, the J gene TRBJ2-7; TRBD2 might be the D (6 bases). The germline CDR1 and CDR2 sequences are SEHNR and FQNEAQ (reference sequence). The CDR3 length is 16 residues. With 5 bases removed from V and 2 bases from J, the gap between germline ends came to 19 bases. Written as DNA, the CDR3 is TGTGCCAGCAGCCTCCGGGACTCTAATTTCGCCTACGAGCAGTACTTC. The encoded protein is CASSLRDSNFAYEQYF.

This clonotype was detected a few times. This sequence joins TRBV12-3 or TRBV12-4 and TRBJ1-2; D is perhaps TRBD1 (5 bases). This CDR3 region has 14 residues. Trimming took 10 bases from V and 5 from J, leaving 20 bases between them. The CDR3 protein is CATTPREAVYGYTF. For the CDR3, the DNA is TGTGCCACCACGCCCAGGGAAGCGGTGTATGGCTACACCTTC.

This clonotype was counted only a few times. The chain carries TRBV20-1 and TRBJ1-3; 7 nucleotides agree with TRBD1. Germline values: CDR1 DFQATT, CDR2 SNEGSKA (reference sequence). This CDR3 comprises 13 residues. V dropped 1 base and J dropped 11; count of bases not matched to a gene: 8. The CDR3 DNA follows: TGCAGTGCTAGAGGGACAGGCCAGAGGGCCATATATTTT. Protein product: CSARGTGQRAIYF.

The chain is built from TRBV3-1 and TRBJ2-1; D perhaps matches TRBD2 (5 bases). The V and J ends lost 0 bases and 1 base respectively, with 16 bases between them. The CDR3 contains 18 residues. The germline CDR1 and CDR2 sequences are LGHDT and YNNKEL (reference sequence). CDR3 coding DNA: TGTGCCAGCAGCCAAGATCCCGCGGAAGAGGGTTCCTACAATGAGCAGTTCTTC. Its protein is CASSQDPAEEGSYNEQFF.

This clonotype has at least ten counts. This chain connects TRBV24-1 to TRBJ2-7; D is undetermined. The CDR3 loop spans 15 amino acids. Germline CDR1 KGHDR, CDR2 SFDVKD. With 3 bases removed from V and 3 bases from J, the gap between germline ends came to 14 bases. The CDR3, as DNA: TGTGCCACCAGTGATCCCCGTTCACGGAGCTACGAGCAGTACTTC. The encoded protein is CATSDPRSRSYEQYF.

This chain links TRBV16 with TRBJ2-1; D not certain. Germline V gene data show CDR1 as KGHSY and CDR2 as FQNENV. The V gene lost 2 bases and the J gene lost 4 bases, with 6 bases spanning the gap. The length of the CDR3 is 13 residues. CDR3 residues: CASSQIRYNEQFF. The CDR3 DNA follows: TGTGCCAGCAGCCAAATAAGATACAATGAGCAGTTCTTC.

This clonotype was counted only a few times. The junction and the germline gene differ at one end; a read error may be behind it. CDR3 protein: CANSILSSSYEQYF. DNA for the CDR3: TGTGCCAATAGTATCCTTTCTTCCTCCTACGAGCAGTACTTC. The chain couples TRBV19 to TRBJ2-7, with unresolved D. The CDR3 runs to 14 residues. CDR1 is LNHDA, CDR2 SQIVND, per germline (reference sequence).

In DNA, the CDR3 is TGTGCCACGGGGGACGATGACAGGGGAGCGTACTATGGCTACACCTTC. Its translation: CATGDDDRGAYYGYTF. The chain uses TRBV19 and TRBJ1-2, with 8 positions matching TRBD1. This CDR3 is 16 amino acids long. Looked up from germline, CDR1 is LNHDA and CDR2 is SQIVND (reference sequence). The J segment lost 3 bases and the V segment lost 10 bases, leaving 16 bases of the junction unmatched.

A note on this clonotype: Mismatch with germline at one junction end may stem from a read error. The gene calls are TRBV6-5 and TRBJ1-1; D is uncertain. Per the germline V gene, CDR1 is MNHEY and CDR2 is SVGAGI. The CDR3 runs to 13 residues. The CDR3 is CASSNGMNTQAFF. In nucleotides, the CDR3 is TGTGCCAGCAGTAACGGAATGAACACTCAAGCTTTCTTT.

The rearrangement joins TRBV6-2 or TRBV6-3 to TRBJ2-2; no clear D gene. The CDR3 consists of 13 residues. V shed 4 bases and J shed 5 bases, with 8 bases lying between them. Germline CDR1 is MNHEY and CDR2 is SVGEGT. DNA of the CDR3: TGTGCCAGCAGTTCATTCTCAACCGGGGAGCTGTTTTTT. Amino acid sequence: CASSSFSTGELFF.

The rearrangement joins TRBV27 to TRBJ2-7, with D unresolved. Germline assignment: CDR1 MNHEY and CDR2 SMNVEV (reference sequence). The CDR3 is 14 residues long. V lost 6 bases and J 3 bases, leaving 15 bases between the germline ends. The CDR3 DNA reads as TGTGCCAGCAGCCCTTTGTACGCGAACTACGAGCAGTACTTC. The encoded protein is CASSPLYANYEQYF.

The V and J genes are TRBV9 and TRBJ2-3; D gene uncertain. CDR1 is SGDLS, CDR2 YYNGEE, per germline. CDR3 size: 13 residues. V was cut by 0 bases and J by 5 bases, with 7 bases left in between. The DNA of the CDR3 is TGTGCCAGCAGCGTAGGATTGGGAGATACGCAGTATTTT. The encoded protein is CASSVGLGDTQYF.

The chain is built from TRBV6-6 and TRBJ2-1, with D perhaps assigned TRBD1 or TRBD2 (5 bases each). Deletions cut 5 bases from V and 5 bases from J, with 10 bases between. Germline V lookup: CDR1 MNHNY, CDR2 SVGAGI (reference sequence). The CDR3 covers 13 residues. CDR3 in DNA: TGTGCCAGCAGTGCCGGGACGAACAATGAGCAGTTCTTC. It yields the protein CASSAGTNNEQFF.

The rearrangement uses TRBV7-9 and TRBJ2-7; 14 nucleotides agree with TRBD2. The trim removed 5 bases at V and 3 bases at J, leaving 9 bases unmatched. The germline V gene has CDR1 SEHNR and CDR2 FQNEAQ (reference sequence). This CDR3 has 17 residues. The CDR3 here is CASSGGLAGDKFYEQYF. CDR3 coding DNA: TGTGCCAGCAGCGGGGGACTAGCGGGAGATAAATTCTACGAGCAGTACTTC.

This clonotype was found a few times. The V call is TRBV7-8, the J call TRBJ1-5, with unresolved D. Germline CDR1 is SGHVS and CDR2 is FQNEAQ. V lost 1 base and J lost 1, with 11 bases in between. There are 16 residues in the CDR3. CDR3 residues: CASSLDRLRSNQPQHF. CDR3 sequence (DNA): TGTGCCAGCAGCTTAGATAGACTGAGAAGCAATCAGCCCCAGCATTTT.

This clonotype occurred once. Relative to the germline gene, one junction end is altered; a read error may explain this. The chain carries TRBV20-1 and TRBJ1-5; no clear D. Germline V gene lookup returns CDR1 DFQATT and CDR2 SNEGSKA (reference sequence). The CDR3 runs 14 residues. The CDR3 is CSARLPVSNQPQHF. The CDR3 DNA is TGCAGTGCTAGGCTGCCAGTTAGCAATCAGCCCCAGCATTTC.

This clonotype occurred a few times. The CDR3 spells CASSWGPGAYEQYF. The CDR3 DNA follows: TGCGCCAGCAGCTGGGGACCCGGGGCCTACGAGCAGTACTTC. The chain couples TRBV5-1 to TRBJ2-7; D might be TRBD1 or TRBD2, each matching 5 bases. V gave up 3 bases and J gave up 2 bases, with 12 bases separating them. The CDR3 spans 14 residues. The germline V gene has CDR1 SGHRS and CDR2 YFSETQ.

This sequence joins TRBV12-3 or TRBV12-4 and TRBJ2-7; D is uncertain. The V gene lost 5 bases and the J gene lost 8 bases, with 16 bases spanning the gap. CDR3 length: 13 residues. CDR3 sequence: CASSLNRGTQQYF. In DNA, the CDR3 is TGTGCCAGCAGTCTTAACAGAGGTACGCAGCAGTACTTC.

This clonotype was picked up many times. CDR3 DNA: TGTGCCAGCAGTCTAACAGGGGGTACCTACAATGAGCAGTTCTTC. Translating gives CASSLTGGTYNEQFF. The chain has TRBV27 and TRBJ2-1, with 8 bases fitting TRBD1. The V gene's germline CDR1 is MNHEY and CDR2 SMNVEV (reference sequence). This CDR3 is built from 15 residues. Trimming at V came to 5 bases and at J to 2 bases, leaving 5 bases not matched to a gene.